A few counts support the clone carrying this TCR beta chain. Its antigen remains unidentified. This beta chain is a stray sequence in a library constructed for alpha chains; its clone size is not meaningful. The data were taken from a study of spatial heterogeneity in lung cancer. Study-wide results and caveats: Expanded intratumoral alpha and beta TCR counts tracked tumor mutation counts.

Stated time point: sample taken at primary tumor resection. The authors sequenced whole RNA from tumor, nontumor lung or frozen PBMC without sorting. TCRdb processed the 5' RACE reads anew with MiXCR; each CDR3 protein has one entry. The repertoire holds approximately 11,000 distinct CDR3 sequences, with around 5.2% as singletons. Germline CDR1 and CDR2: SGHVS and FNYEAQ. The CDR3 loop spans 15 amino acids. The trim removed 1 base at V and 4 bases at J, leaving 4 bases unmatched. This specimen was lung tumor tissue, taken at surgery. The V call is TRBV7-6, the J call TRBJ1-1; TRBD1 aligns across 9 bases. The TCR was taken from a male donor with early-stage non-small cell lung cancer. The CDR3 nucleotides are TGTGCCAGCAGCTTAGACGGGACAGGGAGCACTGAAGCTTTCTTT. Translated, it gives CASSLDGTGSTEAFF.